This TCR beta chain stems from a study of CD8+ T cells in alopecia areata. This sample's treatment: oral pan-JAK inhibitor, 5-10 mg twice daily. Isolation of CD4+ and CD8+ T cells from PBMCs was achieved by sorting. General study results and limits: Scalp clonality and expanded CD8+ clones among the top 100 were significantly decreased by tofacitinib. Many of the expanded lesional clones endured in scalp and blood while on tofacitinib.

The CDR3 has 15 amino acids. Germline V gives CDR1 MNHEY, CDR2 SMNVEV (reference sequence). J was trimmed by 4 bases and V by 4 bases; bases with no gene match: 8. Turning to this clone: Its antigen remains unidentified.

RNA extraction was followed by reverse transcription into cDNA, which acted as the sequencing template. Profiling relied on immunoSEQ multiplex PCR, and the TCRdb table lists in-frame clones only, not all of them. The sample consists of around 270,000 clones, roughly 64% of them appearing once. The origin of this receptor is a human donor with alopecia areata. The chain combines TRBV27 with TRBJ2-7; TRBD1 matches at 9 bases. The specimen was CD4+ T cells sorted from blood, collected at week 24, from a patient treated with tofacitinib. CDR3 sequence reads: CASSSSRTGVYEQYF. In DNA, the CDR3 is TGTGCCAGCAGTTCCTCTCGGACAGGGGTGTACGAGCAGTACTTC.